The 14 T cell receptor beta chains presented below share a single source sample, sequenced in a study of T cells after yellow fever vaccination. One entry per CDR3 protein results from TCRdb running MiXCR on the 5' RACE reads. Here the sample spans approximately 120,000 distinct CDR3 sequences, about 16% being singletons. The specimen comprised CD8+ T cells sorted from PBMCs, sampled 5 days after the yellow fever booster vaccination. These receptors originate from a man between 18 and 29 years old who received the YFV17D yellow fever vaccine.

The V gene is TRBV5-1, the J gene TRBJ2-7; TRBD2 aligns across 7 bases. J was trimmed by 4 bases and V by 2 bases; bases with no gene match: 12. This CDR3 is built from 16 residues. Germline lookup yields CDR1 SGHRS and CDR2 YFSETQ. The CDR3 DNA follows: TGCGCCAGCAGCTTCGCCAAAGCGGGGTCGAGGTACGAGCAGTACTTC. Its translation is CASSFAKAGSRYEQYF.

The chain is built from TRBV2 and TRBJ2-3; 10 nucleotides match TRBD1. V lost 6 bases, J lost 6 bases, and 12 bases stayed unmatched. The CDR3 has 16 amino acids. The germline CDR1 and CDR2 sequences are SNHLY and FYNNEI. The CDR3 reads CASRPGQGPAMDTQYF. In DNA form, the CDR3 reads TGTGCCAGCAGGCCGGGACAGGGGCCGGCGATGGATACGCAGTATTTT.

V usage is TRBV7-9 and J usage is TRBJ2-1; tentative D call: TRBD1 (5 bases). V lost 5 bases, J lost 7 bases, and 9 bases lay in between. This CDR3 spans 12 amino acids. Germline CDR1 SEHNR, CDR2 FQNEAQ (reference sequence). The CDR3 coding sequence is TGTGCCAGCAGCGTCAGGGTGAATGAGCAGTTCTTC. Protein sequence: CASSVRVNEQFF.

The chain uses TRBV9 and TRBJ2-5; no firm D call. Trimming stripped 3 bases from V and 3 bases from J, with 12 bases between. Germline assignment: CDR1 SGDLS and CDR2 YYNGEE. The CDR3 covers 14 residues. CDR3 region: CASSAWTEKETQYF. The CDR3 coding sequence is TGTGCCAGCAGCGCCTGGACCGAAAAAGAGACCCAGTACTTC.

The chain joins TRBV4-1 to TRBJ2-3, with D hard to call. Deletions cut 0 bases from V and 2 bases from J, with 9 bases between. CDR3 length equals 15 residues. Germline-derived CDR1 and CDR2 are MGHRA and YSYEKL. Here the CDR3 DNA reads TGCGCCAGCAGCCAAGAGCCAGTGATCACAGATACGCAGTATTTT. It yields the protein CASSQEPVITDTQYF.

This clonotype was seen repeatedly, ten times or more. The chain links TRBV9 to TRBJ2-7; possibly TRBD1 for D (6 bases). Germline-derived CDR1 and CDR2 are SGDLS and YYNGEE. The ends were cut back, 0 bases at V and 4 bases at J, with 14 bases in the middle. This CDR3 comprises 15 residues. CDR3 sequence reads: CASSVGSQGSYEQYF. CDR3 nucleotides: TGTGCCAGCAGCGTAGGATCGCAGGGGTCGTACGAGCAGTACTTC.

This clonotype was observed a few times. The rearrangement uses TRBV4-1 and TRBJ2-5; a possible D gene is TRBD2 (5 bases). CDR3 length equals 14 residues. V dropped 5 bases and J dropped 1 base, with 11 bases sitting between them. CDR1 is MGHRA and CDR2 is YSYEKL in the germline V gene. This CDR3 reads CASSEGLPQETQYF. In nucleotides, the CDR3 is TGCGCCAGCAGCGAGGGTCTACCCCAAGAGACCCAGTACTTC.

V gene TRBV19 combines with J gene TRBJ2-3; D remains unclear. The CDR3 length is 15 residues. CDR1 is LNHDA, CDR2 SQIVND, per germline (reference sequence). The germline V and J ends were trimmed by 5 bases and 0 bases, with 12 bases remaining between them. CDR3 in DNA: TGTGCCAGTAGTGGCACAGAGGCTAGCACAGATACGCAGTATTTT. Encoded protein: CASSGTEASTDTQYF.

The chain links TRBV7-9 to TRBJ2-7; tentatively, D is TRBD1 or TRBD2 (6 bases each). This CDR3 is built from 15 residues. CDR1 is SEHNR, CDR2 FQNEAQ, per germline (reference sequence). Trimming took 5 bases from V and 0 from J, leaving 14 bases between them. CDR3 nucleotide sequence: TGTGCCAGCAGCCGTGGGGGGCCCAGCTCCTACGAGCAGTACGTC. This encodes CASSRGGPSSYEQYV.

This chain links TRBV19 with TRBJ1-2; D gene uncertain. V gave up 10 bases and J gave up 4 bases, with 13 bases separating them. CDR1 is LNHDA and CDR2 is SQIVND in the germline V gene (reference sequence). The CDR3 is 12 amino acids. The CDR3 nucleotides are TGTGCCACCGCCACGGGTAGCTATGGCTACACCTTC. Translated: CATATGSYGYTF.

This chain links TRBV6-6 with TRBJ2-7, with D hard to call. CDR1 is MNHNY and CDR2 is SVGAGI in the germline V gene (reference sequence). V shed 3 bases and J shed 2 bases, with 11 bases lying between them. This CDR3 is built from 14 residues. The CDR3 reads CASSYDGGAYEQYV. CDR3 nucleotides: TGTGCCAGCAGTTATGACGGCGGCGCCTACGAGCAGTACGTC.

Only a few counts were recorded for this clonotype. V is TRBV4-1 and J is TRBJ2-3; 7 bases agree with TRBD1. V lost 0 bases, J lost 0 bases, and 6 bases stayed unmatched. The CDR3 length is 17 residues. The germline V gene has CDR1 MGHRA and CDR2 YSYEKL. In DNA form, the CDR3 reads TGCGCCAGCAGCCAAGAGGGACAGACACGTAGCACAGATACGCAGTATTTT. Translation gives CASSQEGQTRSTDTQYF.

This clonotype was seen a few times. The chain couples TRBV3-1 to TRBJ2-7, with D perhaps given as TRBD1 or TRBD2 (5 bases each). The V gene lost 0 bases and the J gene lost 7 bases, with 28 bases spanning the gap. In germline, CDR1 is LGHDT, CDR2 YNNKEL (reference sequence). CDR3 length equals 19 residues. The CDR3 region has the DNA TGTGCCAGCAGCCAAGAGAGGGCAGGGAGAGGGCCGAGTCCCTGGGAGCAGTACTTC. It is translated as CASSQERAGRGPSPWEQYF.

The table lists this clonotype with a few counts. This chain joins TRBV24-1 and TRBJ2-1; TRBD2 agrees at 7 bases. This CDR3 is built from 14 residues. V lost 5 bases and J lost 3; bases outside the gene matches: 3. CDR1 and CDR2 from the germline V gene are KGHDR and SFDVKD. The CDR3 spells CATSAGGNYNEQFF. CDR3 coding DNA: TGTGCCACCAGTGCCGGGGGGAACTACAATGAGCAGTTCTTC.